This is a list of T cell receptor beta chains from one sample in a study of blood T cell repertoires in COVID-19. Generated by immunoSEQ multiplex PCR, the TCRdb table keeps only in-frame clones and is missing some. The repertoire holds roughly 90,000 clones, with approximately 87% as singletons. The sequencing input was peripheral blood. All receptors come from a human donor with active COVID-19. The donor label of this sample is uncertain. Each CDR3 is given with its conserved first and last residue. Fields, in order: D gene, V gene, CDR3 length, clone size, J gene, CDR3 DNA, CDR3 protein. The D gene is left open where the match is weak. A clone size is listed for some rows: how often the clone was seen (once, few, many), or a class if it is expanded.

D gene: -; V gene: TRBV2; CDR3 length: 12; clone size: -; J gene: TRBJ2-2; CDR3 DNA: TGTGCCAGCAGCGCTAGCGCTGGGGAGCTGTTTTTT; CDR3 protein: CASSASAGELFF
D gene: -; V gene: TRBV2; CDR3 length: 14; clone size: -; J gene: TRBJ1-4; CDR3 DNA: TGTGCCAGCAGGTTCCGGGTTCCTAATGAAAAACTGTTTTTT; CDR3 protein: CASRFRVPNEKLFF
D gene: -; V gene: TRBV5-1; CDR3 length: 16; clone size: -; J gene: TRBJ2-3; CDR3 DNA: TGCGCCAGCAGCTCCGAACGGGCAGGGGGCACAGATACGCAGTATTTT; CDR3 protein: CASSSERAGGTDTQYF
D gene: TRBD1; V gene: TRBV3-1/TRBV3-2; CDR3 length: 16; clone size: -; J gene: TRBJ1-2; CDR3 DNA: TGTGCCAGCAGCCTGACCGGGACAGGGAGTCTTTATGGCTACACCTTC; CDR3 protein: CASSLTGTGSLYGYTF
D gene: TRBD1; V gene: TRBV19; CDR3 length: 15; clone size: -; J gene: TRBJ1-6; CDR3 DNA: TGTGCCAGTAGTATCCCGGGACAGGGGAATTCACCCCTCCACTTT; CDR3 protein: CASSIPGQGNSPLHF
D gene: -; V gene: TRBV6-5; CDR3 length: 11; clone size: once; J gene: TRBJ1-1; CDR3 DNA: TGTGCCAGCAGTTCAAACAGGGCGGCTTTCTTT; CDR3 protein: CASSSNRAAFF
D gene: -; V gene: TRBV11-2; CDR3 length: 14; clone size: -; J gene: TRBJ2-3; CDR3 DNA: TGTGCCAGCAGCTTAGCTAGTTCGGTTGATACGCAGTATTTT; CDR3 protein: CASSLASSVDTQYF
D gene: -; V gene: TRBV4-1; CDR3 length: 15; clone size: once; J gene: TRBJ1-4; CDR3 DNA: TGCGCCAGCAGCCAGCTCGGGGGTATTAATGAAAAACTGTTTTTT; CDR3 protein: CASSQLGGINEKLFF
D gene: TRBD2; V gene: TRBV11-3; CDR3 length: 14; clone size: -; J gene: TRBJ2-1; CDR3 DNA: TGTGCCAGCAGCTTGGGCGGGGGGGCCACTGAGCAGTTCTTC; CDR3 protein: CASSLGGGATEQFF
D gene: TRBD1; V gene: TRBV28; CDR3 length: 13; clone size: once; J gene: TRBJ1-5; CDR3 DNA: TGTGCCAGTCGGACAGGGGGTAATCAGCCCCAGCATTTT; CDR3 protein: CASRTGGNQPQHF
D gene: -; V gene: TRBV5-6; CDR3 length: 14; clone size: once; J gene: TRBJ2-1; CDR3 DNA: TGTGCCAGCAGCTTGTCACTCCAGGCCAATGAGCAGTTCTTC; CDR3 protein: CASSLSLQANEQFF
D gene: TRBD2; V gene: TRBV11-2; CDR3 length: 16; clone size: -; J gene: TRBJ2-1; CDR3 DNA: TGTGCCAGCAGCCCAACCGCTAGCGGGGGTGGGGGTGAGCAGTTCTTC; CDR3 protein: CASSPTASGGGGEQFF
D gene: -; V gene: TRBV4-3; CDR3 length: 18; clone size: -; J gene: TRBJ2-5; CDR3 DNA: TGCGCCAGCAGCCAAGATAATTCGCGGGCTAGCGCGAGAGAGACCCAGTACTTC; CDR3 protein: CASSQDNSRASARETQYF
D gene: TRBD1; V gene: TRBV5-6; CDR3 length: 17; clone size: -; J gene: TRBJ1-5; CDR3 DNA: TGTGCCAGCAGCTTGGGTCCTGGCCGGACAGGGGTCCAGCCCCAGCATTTT; CDR3 protein: CASSLGPGRTGVQPQHF
D gene: -; V gene: TRBV15; CDR3 length: 16; clone size: -; J gene: TRBJ1-2; CDR3 DNA: TGTGCCACCAGCGCCCACTTCGGGAGGACAGCCGGTGGCTACACCTTC; CDR3 protein: CATSAHFGRTAGGYTF
D gene: -; V gene: TRBV11-2; CDR3 length: 13; clone size: -; J gene: TRBJ2-2; CDR3 DNA: TGTGCCTCCGGGAAAACGAACACCGGGGAGCTGTTTTTT; CDR3 protein: CASGKTNTGELFF
D gene: TRBD2; V gene: TRBV6-1; CDR3 length: 19; clone size: -; J gene: TRBJ2-1; CDR3 DNA: TGTGCCAGCAGTGAATGGTCTAGCGGGGGCAGTAGCTCCTACAATGAGCAGTTCTTC; CDR3 protein: CASSEWSSGGSSSYNEQFF
D gene: -; V gene: TRBV5-5; CDR3 length: 14; clone size: -; J gene: TRBJ2-3; CDR3 DNA: TGTGCCAGCAGCCCCGGAACAGGCACAGATACGCAGTATTTT; CDR3 protein: CASSPGTGTDTQYF
D gene: TRBD1; V gene: TRBV5-1; CDR3 length: 15; clone size: -; J gene: TRBJ2-7; CDR3 DNA: TGCGCCAGCAGCTCGCCCGGGACAGGGAGACACGAGCAGTACTTC; CDR3 protein: CASSSPGTGRHEQYF
D gene: TRBD2; V gene: TRBV6-2/TRBV6-3; CDR3 length: 15; clone size: -; J gene: TRBJ2-1; CDR3 DNA: TGTGCCAGCAGTTACCCCCGGAGCGGGGCCAATGAGCAGTTCTTC; CDR3 protein: CASSYPRSGANEQFF
D gene: -; V gene: TRBV5-4; CDR3 length: 14; clone size: -; J gene: TRBJ2-2; CDR3 DNA: TGTGCCAGCAGCTCCAAACAGGGAGCCGGGGAGCTGTTTTTT; CDR3 protein: CASSSKQGAGELFF
D gene: -; V gene: TRBV4-2; CDR3 length: 17; clone size: -; J gene: TRBJ2-6; CDR3 DNA: TGTGCCAGCAGCCAAGAATCAGGGATCTCTGGGGCCAACGTCCTGACTTTC; CDR3 protein: CASSQESGISGANVLTF
D gene: -; V gene: TRBV19; CDR3 length: 15; clone size: -; J gene: TRBJ2-5; CDR3 DNA: TGTGCCAGTAGGTTGGGGGACTCCACGGGTGAGACCCAGTACTTC; CDR3 protein: CASRLGDSTGETQYF
D gene: -; V gene: TRBV4-1; CDR3 length: 16; clone size: -; J gene: TRBJ1-3; CDR3 DNA: TGCGCCAGCAGCCAAGAACGAGGGAGCTCTGGAAACACCATATATTTT; CDR3 protein: CASSQERGSSGNTIYF
D gene: TRBD2; V gene: TRBV29-1; CDR3 length: 12; clone size: once; J gene: TRBJ2-5; CDR3 DNA: TGCAGCGTTGGGGGGGGATTAGAGACCCAGTACTTC; CDR3 protein: CSVGGGLETQYF
D gene: -; V gene: TRBV4-2; CDR3 length: 16; clone size: once; J gene: TRBJ1-4; CDR3 DNA: TGTGCCAGCAGCCCGTCACTAACGGGAAGAAAGGAGGAACTGTTTTTT; CDR3 protein: CASSPSLTGRKEELFF
D gene: -; V gene: TRBV4-3; CDR3 length: 14; clone size: -; J gene: TRBJ1-2; CDR3 DNA: TGCGCCAGCAGCCAAGATCGGTACGGCTATGGCTACACCTTC; CDR3 protein: CASSQDRYGYGYTF
D gene: TRBD2; V gene: TRBV30; CDR3 length: 16; clone size: -; J gene: TRBJ2-7; CDR3 DNA: TGTGCCTGGAACATAAAAGCTAGCGGGGGGGTCTACGAGCAGTACTTC; CDR3 protein: CAWNIKASGGVYEQYF
D gene: TRBD1; V gene: TRBV4-1; CDR3 length: 18; clone size: -; J gene: TRBJ1-5; CDR3 DNA: TGCGCCAGCAGCCAAAAACCCGGGACAGGGGGCGGTCGGCAGCCCCAGCATTTT; CDR3 protein: CASSQKPGTGGGRQPQHF
D gene: -; V gene: TRBV7-9; CDR3 length: 14; clone size: few; J gene: TRBJ1-1; CDR3 DNA: TGTGCCAGCAGCTTACAGGGAGGGTACACTGAAGCTTTCTTT; CDR3 protein: CASSLQGGYTEAFF
D gene: -; V gene: TRBV6-5; CDR3 length: 13; clone size: -; J gene: TRBJ1-1; CDR3 DNA: TGTGCCAGCAGTTATTTTGGAGACACTGAAGCTTTCTTT; CDR3 protein: CASSYFGDTEAFF
D gene: -; V gene: TRBV13; CDR3 length: 14; clone size: once; J gene: TRBJ2-5; CDR3 DNA: TGTGCCAGCAGCTCCCAACAGGGTGAAGAGACCCAGTACTTC; CDR3 protein: CASSSQQGEETQYF
D gene: -; V gene: TRBV30; CDR3 length: 15; clone size: -; J gene: TRBJ1-1; CDR3 DNA: TGTGCCTGGAGTGTACGAGTACTCATGAACACTGAAGCTTTCTTT; CDR3 protein: CAWSVRVLMNTEAFF
D gene: -; V gene: TRBV6-2/TRBV6-3; CDR3 length: 12; clone size: once; J gene: TRBJ2-1; CDR3 DNA: TGTGCCAGCAGTTACGGGCACAATGAGCAGTTCTTC; CDR3 protein: CASSYGHNEQFF
D gene: -; V gene: TRBV2; CDR3 length: 15; clone size: -; J gene: TRBJ2-1; CDR3 DNA: TGTGCCAGACAGGGTACGACGAGCTCCTACAATGAGCAGTTCTTC; CDR3 protein: CARQGTTSSYNEQFF
D gene: -; V gene: TRBV7-2; CDR3 length: 14; clone size: -; J gene: TRBJ2-3; CDR3 DNA: TGTGCCAGCAGCTTAGTGCACAACACAGATACGCAGTATTTT; CDR3 protein: CASSLVHNTDTQYF
D gene: -; V gene: TRBV2; CDR3 length: 15; clone size: -; J gene: TRBJ1-3; CDR3 DNA: TGTGCCAGCACCACCACTCGGGGCTCTGGAAACACCATATATTTT; CDR3 protein: CASTTTRGSGNTIYF
D gene: -; V gene: TRBV5-1; CDR3 length: 14; clone size: few; J gene: TRBJ1-5; CDR3 DNA: TGCGCCAGCAGCTTGGGGGCGGGGAATCAGCCCCAGCATTTT; CDR3 protein: CASSLGAGNQPQHF
D gene: -; V gene: TRBV6-5; CDR3 length: 13; clone size: -; J gene: TRBJ2-1; CDR3 DNA: TGTGCCAGCAGTTGGGGACAAATCAATGAGCAGTTCTTC; CDR3 protein: CASSWGQINEQFF
D gene: -; V gene: TRBV12-3/TRBV12-4; CDR3 length: 13; clone size: -; J gene: TRBJ2-5; CDR3 DNA: TGTGCCACCAGTACAGGGTTCGGGGAGACCCAGTACTTC; CDR3 protein: CATSTGFGETQYF
D gene: -; V gene: TRBV5-6; CDR3 length: 15; clone size: -; J gene: TRBJ1-5; CDR3 DNA: TGTGCCAGCAGCTTTTTCGAAGGGGTGACTCAGCCCCAGCATTTT; CDR3 protein: CASSFFEGVTQPQHF
D gene: TRBD2; V gene: TRBV5-4; CDR3 length: 16; clone size: -; J gene: TRBJ2-1; CDR3 DNA: TGTGCCAGCAGCGCCGAACTAGCGGGGGGGCGAAATGAGCAGTTCTTC; CDR3 protein: CASSAELAGGRNEQFF
D gene: TRBD2; V gene: TRBV28; CDR3 length: 15; clone size: -; J gene: TRBJ2-3; CDR3 DNA: TGTGCCAGCAGACAAAGCGGGGGGAGCACAGATACGCAGTATTTT; CDR3 protein: CASRQSGGSTDTQYF
D gene: TRBD2; V gene: TRBV6-2/TRBV6-3; CDR3 length: 15; clone size: -; J gene: TRBJ2-5; CDR3 DNA: TGTGCCAGCAGTTCCTCGCGGGGGGTCCAAGAGACCCAGTACTTC; CDR3 protein: CASSSSRGVQETQYF
D gene: -; V gene: TRBV27; CDR3 length: 17; clone size: -; J gene: TRBJ1-5; CDR3 DNA: TGTGCCAGCTCACTTAATGGGGGGTCATTAAGCAATCAGCCCCAGCATTTT; CDR3 protein: CASSLNGGSLSNQPQHF
D gene: -; V gene: TRBV7-2; CDR3 length: 16; clone size: -; J gene: TRBJ2-2; CDR3 DNA: TGTGCCAGCAGCTTATTGGCGGGGACGGACACCGGGGAGCTGTTTTTT; CDR3 protein: CASSLLAGTDTGELFF
D gene: TRBD2; V gene: TRBV5-6; CDR3 length: 15; clone size: -; J gene: TRBJ2-3; CDR3 DNA: TGTGCCAGCAGCCGAGCGGGAGTCCGCACAGATACGCAGTATTTT; CDR3 protein: CASSRAGVRTDTQYF
D gene: TRBD1; V gene: TRBV7-6; CDR3 length: 16; clone size: -; J gene: TRBJ2-5; CDR3 DNA: TGTGCCAGCAGCTCCGCCAGCAAGGGGGCGGGAGAGACCCAGTACTTC; CDR3 protein: CASSSASKGAGETQYF
D gene: -; V gene: TRBV4-3; CDR3 length: 18; clone size: -; J gene: TRBJ1-1; CDR3 DNA: TGCGCCAGCAGCCAAGATGGGGTACGGGCGGGGGAAGGCACTGAAGCTTTCTTT; CDR3 protein: CASSQDGVRAGEGTEAFF
D gene: TRBD2; V gene: TRBV6-5; CDR3 length: 15; clone size: -; J gene: TRBJ2-2; CDR3 DNA: TGTGCCAGCAGTAGCGGGGGATCGAACACCGGGGAGCTGTTTTTT; CDR3 protein: CASSSGGSNTGELFF
D gene: TRBD2; V gene: TRBV5-1; CDR3 length: 16; clone size: -; J gene: TRBJ2-5; CDR3 DNA: TGCGCCAGCAGCCCCTCGACTAGCGGGGGGTCCAAGACCCAGTACTTC; CDR3 protein: CASSPSTSGGSKTQYF